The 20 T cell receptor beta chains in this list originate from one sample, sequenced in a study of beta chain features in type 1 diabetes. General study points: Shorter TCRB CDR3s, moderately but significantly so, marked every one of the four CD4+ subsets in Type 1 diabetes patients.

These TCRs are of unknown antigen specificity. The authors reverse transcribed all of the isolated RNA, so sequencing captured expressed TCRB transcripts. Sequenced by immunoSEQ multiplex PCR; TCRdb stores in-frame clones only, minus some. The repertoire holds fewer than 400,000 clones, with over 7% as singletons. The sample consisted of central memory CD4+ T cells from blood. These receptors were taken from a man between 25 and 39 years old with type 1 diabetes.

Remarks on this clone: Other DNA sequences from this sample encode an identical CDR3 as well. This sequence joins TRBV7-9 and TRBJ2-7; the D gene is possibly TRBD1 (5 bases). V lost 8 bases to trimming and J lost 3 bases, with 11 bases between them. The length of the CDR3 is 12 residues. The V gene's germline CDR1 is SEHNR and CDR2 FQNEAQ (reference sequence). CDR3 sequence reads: CASGGDSYEQYF. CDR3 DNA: TGTGCCAGCGGCGGAGACAGCTACGAGCAGTACTTC.

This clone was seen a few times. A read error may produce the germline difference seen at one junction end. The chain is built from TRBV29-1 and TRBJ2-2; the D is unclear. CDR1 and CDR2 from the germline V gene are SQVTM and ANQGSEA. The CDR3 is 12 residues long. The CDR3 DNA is TGCAGCGTTGAAACCTACACGGGGGAGCTGTTTTTT. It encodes CSVETYTGELFF.

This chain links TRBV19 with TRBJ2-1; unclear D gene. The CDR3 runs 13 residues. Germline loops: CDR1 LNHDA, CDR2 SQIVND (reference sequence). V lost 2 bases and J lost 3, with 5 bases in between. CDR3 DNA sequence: TGTGCCAGTAGTATAACAGTCTACAATGAGCAGTTCTTC. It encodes CASSITVYNEQFF.

Here the CDR3 reads CASSQDFRGAVNSNQPQHF. CDR3 DNA sequence: TGCGCCAGCAGCCAAGATTTCAGGGGGGCCGTAAATAGCAATCAGCCCCAGCATTTT. The genes are TRBV4-3 and TRBJ1-5; 7 bases are shared with TRBD1. The ends lost 0 bases at V and 0 bases at J; junction bases unmatched: 11. Germline loops: CDR1 LGHNA, CDR2 YSLEER. There are 19 residues in the CDR3.

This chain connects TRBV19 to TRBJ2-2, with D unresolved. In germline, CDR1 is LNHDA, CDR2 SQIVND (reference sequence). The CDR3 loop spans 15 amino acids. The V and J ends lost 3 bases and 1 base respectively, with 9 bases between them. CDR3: CASSILSGNTGELFF. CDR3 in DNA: TGTGCCAGTAGTATTCTCTCGGGGAACACCGGGGAGCTGTTTTTT.

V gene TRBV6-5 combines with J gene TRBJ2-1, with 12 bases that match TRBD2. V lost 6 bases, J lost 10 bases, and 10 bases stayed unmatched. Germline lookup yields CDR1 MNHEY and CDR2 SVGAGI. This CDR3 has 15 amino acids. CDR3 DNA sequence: TGTGCCAGCAGACTGCTAGCGGGGGGGAATTACGAGCAGTTCTTC. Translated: CASRLLAGGNYEQFF.

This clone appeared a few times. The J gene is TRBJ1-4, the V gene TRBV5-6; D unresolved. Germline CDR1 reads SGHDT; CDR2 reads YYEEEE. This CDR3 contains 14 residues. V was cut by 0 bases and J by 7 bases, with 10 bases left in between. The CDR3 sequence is CASSLAGNGEKLFF. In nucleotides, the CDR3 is TGTGCCAGCAGCTTGGCTGGGAATGGTGAAAAACTGTTTTTT.

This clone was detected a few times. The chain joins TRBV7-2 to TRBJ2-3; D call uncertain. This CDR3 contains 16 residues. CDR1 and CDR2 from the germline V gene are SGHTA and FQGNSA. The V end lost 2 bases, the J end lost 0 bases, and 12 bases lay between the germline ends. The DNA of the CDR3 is TGTGCCAGCAGCTTATTTTGGTCGGAGAGCACAGATACGCAGTATTTT. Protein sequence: CASSLFWSESTDTQYF.

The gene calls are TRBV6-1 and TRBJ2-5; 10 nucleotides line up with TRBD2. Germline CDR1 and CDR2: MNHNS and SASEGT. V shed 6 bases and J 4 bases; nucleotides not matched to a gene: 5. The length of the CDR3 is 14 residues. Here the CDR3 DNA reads TGTGCCAGCAGGACAGCGGGGGGGCCAGAGACCCAGTACTTC. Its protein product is CASRTAGGPETQYF.

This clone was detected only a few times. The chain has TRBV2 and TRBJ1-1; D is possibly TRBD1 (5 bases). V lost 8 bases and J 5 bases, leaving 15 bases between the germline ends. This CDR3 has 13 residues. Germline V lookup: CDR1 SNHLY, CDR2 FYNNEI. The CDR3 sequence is CASLRVEGTEAFF. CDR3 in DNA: TGTGCCAGCCTCAGGGTTGAGGGGACTGAAGCTTTCTTT.

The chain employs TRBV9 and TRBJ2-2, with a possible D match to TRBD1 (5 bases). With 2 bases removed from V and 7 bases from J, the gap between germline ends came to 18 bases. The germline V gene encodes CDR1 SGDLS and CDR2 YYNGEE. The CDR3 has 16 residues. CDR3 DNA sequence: TGTGCCAGCAGCGTGGACGCAGGGTTTTCTGGCGGGGAGCTGTTTTTT. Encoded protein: CASSVDAGFSGGELFF.

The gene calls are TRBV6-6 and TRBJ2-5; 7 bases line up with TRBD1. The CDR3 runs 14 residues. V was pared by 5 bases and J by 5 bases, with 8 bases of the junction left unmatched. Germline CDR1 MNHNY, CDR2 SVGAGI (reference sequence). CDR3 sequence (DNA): TGTGCCAGCAGTCCCCGGACAGGCTGGGAGACCCAGTACTTC. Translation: CASSPRTGWETQYF.

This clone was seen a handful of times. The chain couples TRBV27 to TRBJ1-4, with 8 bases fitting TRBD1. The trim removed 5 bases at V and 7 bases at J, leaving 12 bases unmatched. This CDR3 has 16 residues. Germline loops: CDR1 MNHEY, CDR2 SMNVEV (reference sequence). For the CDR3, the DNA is TGTGCCAGCAGTCAAACAACAGGGGGGAGTAGTGAAAAACTGTTTTTT. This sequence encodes CASSQTTGGSSEKLFF.

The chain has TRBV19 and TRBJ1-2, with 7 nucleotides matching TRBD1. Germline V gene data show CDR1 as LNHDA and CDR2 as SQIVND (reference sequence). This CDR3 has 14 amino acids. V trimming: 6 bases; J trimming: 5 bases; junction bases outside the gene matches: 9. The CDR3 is CASSQRGQGYGYTF. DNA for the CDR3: TGTGCCAGTAGCCAGAGGGGGCAGGGATATGGCTACACCTTC.

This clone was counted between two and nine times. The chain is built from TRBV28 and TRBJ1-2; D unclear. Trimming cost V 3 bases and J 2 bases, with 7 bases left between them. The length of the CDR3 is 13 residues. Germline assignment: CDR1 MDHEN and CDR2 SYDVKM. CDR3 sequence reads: CASSLDGNYGYTF. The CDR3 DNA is TGTGCCAGCAGTTTGGACGGGAACTATGGCTACACCTTC.

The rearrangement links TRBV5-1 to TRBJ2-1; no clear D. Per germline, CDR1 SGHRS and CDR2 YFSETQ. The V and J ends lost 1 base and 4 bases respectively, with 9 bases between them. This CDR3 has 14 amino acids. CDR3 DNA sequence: TGCGCCAGCAGCTTGCACGAGCTATACAATGAGCAGTTCTTC. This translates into CASSLHELYNEQFF.

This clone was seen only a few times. The CDR3: CASSSAAPTGGHGYTF. CDR3 bases: TGTGCCAGCAGCTCCGCAGCTCCCACGGGGGGGCACGGCTACACCTTC. This chain uses TRBV7-9 with TRBJ1-2, with D possibly being TRBD1 (6 bases). From germline, CDR1 is SEHNR and CDR2 FQNEAQ (reference sequence). Trimming took 4 bases from V and 8 from J, leaving 23 bases between them. The CDR3 sequence is 16 residues long.

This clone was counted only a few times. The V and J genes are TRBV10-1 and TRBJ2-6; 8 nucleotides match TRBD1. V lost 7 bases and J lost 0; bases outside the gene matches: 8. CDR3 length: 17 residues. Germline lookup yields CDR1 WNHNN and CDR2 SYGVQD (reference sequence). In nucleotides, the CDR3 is TGCGCCAGCAACCCGACAGGGGAAAGCTCTGGGGCCAACGTCCTGACTTTC. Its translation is CASNPTGESSGANVLTF.

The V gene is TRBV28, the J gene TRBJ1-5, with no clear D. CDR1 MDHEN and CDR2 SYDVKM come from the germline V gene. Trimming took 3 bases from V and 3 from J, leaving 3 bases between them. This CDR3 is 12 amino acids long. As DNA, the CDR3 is TGTGCCAGCAGTTTTTCCAATCAGCCCCAGCATTTT. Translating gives CASSFSNQPQHF.

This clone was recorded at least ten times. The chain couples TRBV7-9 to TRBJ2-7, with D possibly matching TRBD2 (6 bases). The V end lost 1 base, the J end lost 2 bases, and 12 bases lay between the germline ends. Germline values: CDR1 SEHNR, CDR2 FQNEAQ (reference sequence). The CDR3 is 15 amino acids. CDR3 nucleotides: TGTGCCAGCAGCTTAGTAGGAGGGATACCCTACGAGCAGTACTTC. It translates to CASSLVGGIPYEQYF.